This TCR beta chain was captured by sequencing in a study of regulatory T cells in long-lasting Graves disease. This clonotype was detected many times. Its antigen is not identified. Time point in this sample: newly diagnosed GD, antithyroid drugs for less than 3 months. Extracted PBMC RNA gave rise to the TCR library. Overall study findings and caveats: What was studied was peripheral blood only, and not thyroid tissue.

HTBI primers from iRepertoire and Arm-PCR of CDR3 regions yielded the TCR beta libraries. A single record per CDR3 protein comes from TCRdb applying MiXCR to the multiplex PCR reads. The sample yields some 500,000 distinct CDR3 sequences, 13% seen once. This CDR3 spans 14 amino acids. Germline trimming cut 4 bases from V and 4 bases from J; bases unmatched to any gene: 3. Germline V lookup: CDR1 LGHDT, CDR2 YNNKEL (reference sequence). These data were likewise used in another study, on T cells in Graves' hyperthyroidism and ophthalmopathy.

This material consisted of peripheral blood mononuclear cells (PBMCs), taken at new diagnosis, from a patient treated with antithyroid drugs. This sequence originates from a young man with Graves disease. The chain joins TRBV3-1 to TRBJ2-1; 8 bases are a match to TRBD2. CDR3 nucleotide sequence: TGTGCCAGCAGCCCCCAGCGGGGGTACAATGAGCAGTTCTTC. It codes for CASSPQRGYNEQFF.